One sample yielded the 9 T cell receptor beta chains listed below, sequenced in a study of T cell repertoires in cytomegalovirus infection. TCRdb reprocessed the reads with MiXCR, giving one entry per CDR3 protein. In the table there are fewer than 550,000 distinct CDR3 sequences, approximately 15% of which are singletons. What was sequenced was CD8+ T cells from PBMCs. All receptors derive from a human donor in good health (CMV status not recorded). Some clones in this sample may be carry-over from other donors' samples.

This clonotype has a count of ten or more. The V call is TRBV4-1, the J call TRBJ2-2; D remains ambiguous. The germline CDR1 and CDR2 sequences are MGHRA and YSYEKL. This CDR3 is built from 13 residues. V lost 0 bases, J lost 3 bases, and 2 bases lay in between. The CDR3 here is CASSQEDTGELFF. In nucleotides, the CDR3 is TGCGCCAGCAGCCAAGAGGACACCGGGGAGCTGTTTTTT.

This clonotype was recorded a few times. The J gene is TRBJ1-1, the V gene TRBV5-6; 11 nucleotides match TRBD1. The germline CDR1 and CDR2 sequences are SGHDT and YYEEEE. J gave up 4 bases and V 2 bases, and 7 bases lay outside the gene matches. The CDR3 extends over 16 amino acids. In DNA, the CDR3 is TGTGCCAGCAGCTTCCGGGACAGGGGGGTTGGCACTGAAGCTTTCTTT. It translates to CASSFRDRGVGTEAFF.

This clonotype was picked up many times. The rearrangement joins TRBV12-3 or TRBV12-4 to TRBJ1-5; the D is unclear. V lost 5 bases and J lost 5, with 13 bases in between. The CDR3 runs to 14 residues. In DNA, the CDR3 is TGTGCCAGCAGTCCCACCTGGGAAGATCAGCCCCAGCATTTT. Translation: CASSPTWEDQPQHF.

The V call is TRBV5-4, the J call TRBJ1-2; D call uncertain. V shed 4 bases and J shed 6 bases, with 7 bases lying between them. CDR1 is SGHNT and CDR2 is YYREEE in the germline V gene (reference sequence). CDR3 size: 11 residues. CDR3 sequence (DNA): TGTGCCAGCAGCCTGGAAAATGGCTACACCTTC. Translation gives CASSLENGYTF.

The sample holds many counts of this clonotype. The V call is TRBV7-3, the J call TRBJ2-3; D possibly corresponds to TRBD1 (7 bases). Germline-derived CDR1 and CDR2 are SGHTA and FQGTGA. This CDR3 comprises 16 residues. The ends were cut back, 5 bases at V and 3 bases at J, with 18 bases in the middle. The CDR3 coding sequence is TGTGCCAGCAGCCCCAGACAGGGAGGAGAAACAGATACGCAGTATTTT. This translates into CASSPRQGGETDTQYF.

The rearrangement joins TRBV6-5 to TRBJ1-2; tentative D call: TRBD1 (5 bases). Germline assignment: CDR1 MNHEY and CDR2 SVGAGI. This CDR3 has 15 residues. The germline V and J ends were trimmed by 0 bases and 4 bases, with 12 bases remaining between them. CDR3 in amino acids: CASSYSGGGGYGYTF. DNA of the CDR3: TGTGCCAGCAGTTACTCGGGGGGAGGCGGCTATGGCTACACCTTC.

This clonotype was recorded a few times. The chain has TRBV6-5 and TRBJ2-5; TRBD1 aligns across 7 bases. Germline CDR1 MNHEY, CDR2 SVGAGI. The CDR3 sequence is 20 residues long. V lost 2 bases to trimming and J lost 7 bases; unmatched junction nucleotides: 25. DNA of the CDR3: TGTGCCAGCAGTTACCTCACCGGGACAGCCAGCGGTGGCCTGAGGCGGACCCAGTACTTC. It translates to CASSYLTGTASGGLRRTQYF.

This chain connects TRBV29-1 to TRBJ1-1; D is unresolved. The CDR3 runs 12 residues. V lost 4 bases to trimming and J lost 0 bases, with 6 bases between them. The germline V gene has CDR1 SQVTM and CDR2 ANQGSEA. The CDR3 DNA sequence: TGCAGCGTTGGGGAGATGAACACTGAAGCTTTCTTT. It codes for CSVGEMNTEAFF.

This chain connects TRBV28 to TRBJ1-1; D ambiguous. Germline V gives CDR1 MDHEN, CDR2 SYDVKM. With 2 bases removed from V and 1 base from J, the gap between germline ends came to 8 bases. This CDR3 contains 14 residues. DNA of the CDR3: TGTGCCAGCAGTTTAACCGATGCGAACACTGAAGCTTTCTTT. This gives the protein CASSLTDANTEAFF.